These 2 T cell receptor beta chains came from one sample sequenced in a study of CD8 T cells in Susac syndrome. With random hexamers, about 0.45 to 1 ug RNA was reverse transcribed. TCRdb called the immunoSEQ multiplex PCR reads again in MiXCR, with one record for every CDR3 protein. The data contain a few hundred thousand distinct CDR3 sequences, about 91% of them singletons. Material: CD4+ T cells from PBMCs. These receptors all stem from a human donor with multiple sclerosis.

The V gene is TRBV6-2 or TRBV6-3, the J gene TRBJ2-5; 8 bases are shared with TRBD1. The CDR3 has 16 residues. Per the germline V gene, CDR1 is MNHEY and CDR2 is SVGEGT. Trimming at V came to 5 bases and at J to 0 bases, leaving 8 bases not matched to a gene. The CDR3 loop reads CASSTYRGVNQETQYF. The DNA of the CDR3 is TGTGCCAGCAGTACGTACAGGGGGGTTAACCAAGAGACCCAGTACTTC.

For the CDR3, the DNA is TGTGCCAGCAGTCCATACATGGGGACGGGGAGCTACGAGCAGTACTTC. Translated: CASSPYMGTGSYEQYF. This chain links TRBV6-1 with TRBJ2-7; D is tentatively TRBD1 or TRBD2 (5 bases each). Germline loops: CDR1 MNHNS, CDR2 SASEGT. Trimming removed 5 bases from V and 3 bases from J, with 20 bases in between. The CDR3 is 16 residues long.